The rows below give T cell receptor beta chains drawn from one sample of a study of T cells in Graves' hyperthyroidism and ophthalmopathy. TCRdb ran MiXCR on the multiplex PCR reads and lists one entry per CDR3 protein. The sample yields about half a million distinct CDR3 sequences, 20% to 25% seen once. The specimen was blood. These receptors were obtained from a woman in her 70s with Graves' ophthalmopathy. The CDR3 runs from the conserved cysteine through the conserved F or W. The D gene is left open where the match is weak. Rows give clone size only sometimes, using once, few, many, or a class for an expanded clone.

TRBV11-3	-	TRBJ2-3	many	CASSLSGLLTDTQYF	TGTGCCAGCAGTCTAAGCGGTCTACTCACAGATACGCAGTATTTT
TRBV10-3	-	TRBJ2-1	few	CAISESGGLAVNEQFF	TGTGCCATCAGTGAGTCCGGAGGGTTAGCCGTCAATGAGCAGTTCTTC
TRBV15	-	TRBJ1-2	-	CATSRDGEYGYTF	TGTGCCACCAGCAGAGATGGGGAATATGGCTACACCTTC
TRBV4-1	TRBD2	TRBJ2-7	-	CASSQTEGLAGFYEQYF	TGCGCCAGCAGCCAGACGGAAGGACTAGCGGGATTTTACGAGCAGTACTTC
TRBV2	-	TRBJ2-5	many	CASSDVGGLETQYF	TGTGCCAGCAGTGACGTTGGGGGGCTGGAGACCCAGTACTTC
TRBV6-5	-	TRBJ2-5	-	CASSYSFRLETQYF	TGTGCCAGCAGTTACTCGTTCAGGTTGGAGACCCAGTACTTC
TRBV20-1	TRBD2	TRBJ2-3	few	CSAREWGTSGYTDTQYF	TGCAGTGCTAGAGAATGGGGAACTAGCGGGTACACAGATACGCAGTATTTT
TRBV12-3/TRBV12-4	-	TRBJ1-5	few	CASSLAFQPQHF	TGTGCCAGCAGTTTAGCGTTTCAGCCCCAGCATTTT
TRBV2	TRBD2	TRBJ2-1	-	CASSEKFSGSKNEQFF	TGTGCCAGCAGTGAAAAATTTAGCGGGAGTAAAAATGAGCAGTTCTTC
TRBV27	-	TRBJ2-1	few	CAIRSSYNEQFF	TGTGCCATAAGAAGCTCCTACAATGAGCAGTTCTTC
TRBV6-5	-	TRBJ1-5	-	CASSYSGPTGQPQHF	TGTGCCAGCAGTTACTCGGGACCGACGGGGCAGCCCCAGCATTTT
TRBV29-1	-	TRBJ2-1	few	CSVTFGGAGLNEQFF	TGCAGCGTTACGTTCGGCGGGGCGGGGTTGAATGAGCAGTTCTTC
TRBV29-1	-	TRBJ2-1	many	CSVEAGADSYNEQFF	TGCAGCGTTGAAGCAGGGGCCGACTCCTACAATGAGCAGTTCTTC
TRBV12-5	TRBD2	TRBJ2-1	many	CASGLAAWEREDHNEQFF	TGTGCTAGTGGTTTGGCGGCCTGGGAGCGGGAGGACCACAATGAGCAGTTCTTC
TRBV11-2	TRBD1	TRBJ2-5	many	CASSAHRGETQYF	TGTGCCAGCAGCGCGCACAGGGGAGAGACCCAGTACTTC
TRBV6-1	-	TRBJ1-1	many	CASPGHWGTEAFF	TGTGCCAGCCCGGGGCACTGGGGCACTGAAGCTTTCTTT
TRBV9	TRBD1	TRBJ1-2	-	CASSVATGQAYGYTF	TGTGCCAGCAGCGTAGCCACAGGACAGGCCTATGGCTACACCTTC
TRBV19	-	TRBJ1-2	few	CASSIVSGRYGYTF	TGTGCCAGTAGTATTGTATCCGGGAGGTATGGCTACACCTTC
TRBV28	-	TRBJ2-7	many	CASSENYQGYEQYF	TGTGCCAGCAGCGAAAACTATCAGGGCTACGAGCAGTACTTC
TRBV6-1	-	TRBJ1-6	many	CASSDPGGDSPLHF	TGTGCCAGCAGTGATCCGGGGGGTGATTCACCCCTCCACTTT
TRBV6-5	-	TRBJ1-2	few	CASSYTRDIGYTF	TGTGCCAGCAGTTACACCCGGGACATCGGCTACACCTTC
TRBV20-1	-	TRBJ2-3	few	CSASTDPSGTDTQYF	TGCAGTGCTAGCACGGACCCTTCTGGCACAGATACGCAGTATTTT
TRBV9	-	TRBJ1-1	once	CASSSAVGAEAFF	TGTGCCAGCAGCTCGGCGGTTGGGGCTGAAGCTTTCTTT
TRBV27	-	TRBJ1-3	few	CASSPIPRDPGNTIYF	TGTGCCAGCAGTCCAATCCCCAGGGACCCGGGAAACACCATATATTTT
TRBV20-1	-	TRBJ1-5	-	CSAPGGRPNQPQHF	TGCAGTGCTCCGGGTGGCAGGCCGAATCAGCCCCAGCATTTT
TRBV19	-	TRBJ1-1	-	CASSISATEAFF	TGTGCCAGTAGTATATCTGCCACTGAAGCTTTCTTT
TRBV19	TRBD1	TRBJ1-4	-	CASPTGPLATNEKLFF	TGTGCCAGTCCGACAGGGCCCCTTGCAACTAATGAAAAACTGTTTTTT
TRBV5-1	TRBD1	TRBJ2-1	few	CASRHPGQGNSYNEQFF	TGCGCCAGCAGGCATCCGGGACAGGGGAACTCCTACAATGAGCAGTTCTTC
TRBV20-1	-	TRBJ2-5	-	CSARKQGSWETQYF	TGCAGTGCTCGAAAACAGGGTTCTTGGGAGACCCAGTACTTC
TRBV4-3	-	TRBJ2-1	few	CASSQDFGGTGEQFF	TGCGCCAGCAGCCAAGATTTTGGGGGAACAGGGGAGCAGTTCTTC
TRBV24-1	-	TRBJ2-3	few	CATSDPGTENTDTQYF	TGTGCCACCAGTGACCCAGGGACGGAAAACACAGATACGCAGTATTTT
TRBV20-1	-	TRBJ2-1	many	CSASGEQFF	TGCAGTGCTAGTGGGGAGCAGTTCTTC
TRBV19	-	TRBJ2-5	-	CATRPSKQETQYF	TGTGCCACCAGACCGAGTAAACAAGAGACCCAGTACTTC
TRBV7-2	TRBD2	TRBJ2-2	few	CASRPLSGRNGELFF	TGTGCCAGCAGACCATTGAGCGGGAGGAACGGGGAGCTGTTTTTT
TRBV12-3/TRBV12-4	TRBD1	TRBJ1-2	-	CASSLSAGQGTFYGYTF	TGTGCCAGCAGTTTATCGGCGGGACAGGGTACTTTCTATGGCTACACCTTC
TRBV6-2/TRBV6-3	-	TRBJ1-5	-	CASSRAGQPQHF	TGTGCCAGCAGCCGGGCGGGTCAGCCCCAGCATTTT
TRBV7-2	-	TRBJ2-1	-	CASSLALGTGKGQFF	TGTGCCAGCAGCTTAGCGCTAGGTACGGGAAAGGGGCAGTTCTTC
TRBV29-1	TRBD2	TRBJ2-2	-	CSVEDPGLAGSTGELFF	TGCAGCGTTGAAGACCCGGGACTAGCGGGAAGCACCGGGGAGCTGTTTTTT
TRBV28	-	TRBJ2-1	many	CASSPLRRASFPALNEQFF	TGTGCCAGCAGTCCTCTAAGGAGGGCAAGTTTCCCCGCGTTGAATGAGCAGTTCTTC
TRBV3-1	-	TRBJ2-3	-	CASSQSDSFTQYF	TGTGCCAGCAGCCAAAGCGACAGTTTTACGCAGTATTTT
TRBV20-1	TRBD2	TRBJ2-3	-	CSARDPAGGSDTQYF	TGCAGTGCTAGAGATCCAGCGGGAGGGTCAGATACGCAGTATTTT
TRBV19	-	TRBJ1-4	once	CASRSYRVDGEKLFF	TGTGCCAGTAGGTCCTACAGGGTGGATGGTGAAAAACTGTTTTTT
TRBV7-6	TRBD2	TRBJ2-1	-	CASSLGGLGGGDEQFF	TGTGCCAGCAGCTTAGGGGGACTAGGGGGGGGTGATGAGCAGTTCTTC
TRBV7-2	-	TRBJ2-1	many	CASSLKAAGGEQFF	TGTGCCAGCAGCTTAAAAGCGGCTGGTGGAGAGCAGTTCTTC
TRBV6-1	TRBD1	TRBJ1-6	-	CASRIGTGGNNSPLHF	TGTGCCAGCAGAATCGGGACAGGGGGAAATAATTCACCCCTCCACTTT
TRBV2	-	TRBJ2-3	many	CASSPQGQDTQYF	TGTGCCAGCAGCCCCCAGGGGCAAGATACGCAGTATTTT
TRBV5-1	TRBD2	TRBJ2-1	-	CASSLVAWSSGRGYNEQFF	TGCGCCAGCAGCTTGGTGGCATGGTCTAGCGGGAGGGGGTACAATGAGCAGTTCTTC
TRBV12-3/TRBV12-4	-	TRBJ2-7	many	CASSFGGRTYEQYF	TGTGCCAGCAGTTTTGGTGGGAGGACCTACGAGCAGTACTTC
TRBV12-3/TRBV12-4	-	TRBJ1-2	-	CASSSGEKGYTF	TGTGCCAGCAGTTCCGGGGAGAAGGGCTACACCTTC
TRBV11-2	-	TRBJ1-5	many	CASSLGWGGQPQHF	TGTGCCAGCAGCTTAGGTTGGGGGGGTCAGCCCCAGCATTTT
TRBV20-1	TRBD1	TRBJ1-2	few	CSAKPTGGPGYTF	TGCAGTGCTAAGCCGACAGGGGGCCCGGGCTACACCTTC
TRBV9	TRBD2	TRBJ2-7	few	CASSVGLAESYEQYF	TGTGCCAGCAGCGTAGGACTAGCGGAGTCCTACGAGCAGTACTTC
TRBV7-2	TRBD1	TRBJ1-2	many	CASSPIGGGTGDGYTF	TGTGCCAGCAGCCCGATCGGCGGCGGGACAGGGGACGGCTACACCTTC
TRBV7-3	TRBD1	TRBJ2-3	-	CASSPGTGGFTDTQYF	TGTGCCAGCAGCCCCGGGACAGGGGGCTTCACAGATACGCAGTATTTT
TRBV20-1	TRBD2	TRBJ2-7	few	CSASLAGVSYEQYF	TGCAGTGCTTCTCTAGCGGGAGTTTCTTACGAGCAGTACTTC
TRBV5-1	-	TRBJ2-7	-	CASSGDTYERYF	TGCGCCAGCAGCGGAGACACTTACGAGCGGTACTTC